This T cell receptor (beta chain) was sequenced during a study of Ad26.COV2.S vaccination and SARS-CoV-2 variants. Study at large: Into the muscle, Ad26.COV2.S was dosed once or twice, 56 days apart.

Germline V CDR1 and CDR2: MDHEN, SYDVKM. V was clipped by 6 bases and J by 10 bases, with 10 bases between them. This CDR3 spans 12 amino acids. Described treatment: some 19 received Ad26.COV2.S at low or high dose, single or two shots; roughly five received placebo; per-sample allocation not given. Samples came from day 63 after the first vaccine or placebo injection. The method was immunoSEQ multiplex PCR; TCRdb's version includes in-frame clones alone and lacks a portion of them. The data hold about 350,000 clones, with 70% to 90% observed a single time. V and J are TRBV28 and TRBJ1-6; the D is unclear. This TCR was sampled from a person aged 18-65 years who received the Ad26.COV2.S COVID-19 vaccine or a placebo. This specimen consisted of peripheral blood, obtained in a trial of Ad26.COV2.S vaccine versus placebo. The CDR3 here is CASRKGRSPLHF. The CDR3 DNA is TGTGCCAGCAGAAAGGGCCGGTCACCCCTCCACTTT.